The T cell receptor beta chain described here comes from a study of T cell changes during pregnancy in multiple sclerosis. The repertoire was sequenced with immunoSEQ multiplex PCR; TCRdb's copy has only in-frame clones and lacks some. The sample carries roughly 80,000 clones, 75% to 90% recorded once. This clone is a singleton in its sample. Trimming took 3 bases from V and 7 from J, leaving 15 bases between them. CDR1 is KGHSH and CDR2 is LQKENI in the germline V gene. CDR3 size: 15 residues. The starting material was peripheral blood, obtained before pregnancy. The chain uses TRBV18 and TRBJ1-4; TRBD1 might be the D (5 bases). This TCR derives from a female donor with multiple sclerosis, enrolled in a pregnancy study. Written as DNA, the CDR3 is TGTGCCAGCTCACCCAGCGCGGGGCGTTCTGAAAAACTGTTTTTT. Translating gives CASSPSAGRSEKLFF. The complete variable domain, with remaining parts taken from reference TRBV18 and TRBJ1-4, reads NAGVMQNPRHLVRRRGQEARLRCSPMKGHSHVYWYRQLPEEGLKFMVYLQKENIIDESGMPKERFSAEFPKEGPSILRIQQVVRGDSAAYFCASSPSAGRSEKLFFGSGTQLSVL.